The T cell receptor beta chain described here comes from a study of blood T cell repertoires in COVID-19. In the study overall: COVID-19 samples from acute and convalescent phases originated in the United States, Italy and Spain. The cDNA or gDNA used as material had been derived from T cells, B-cell-depleted T cells, or PBMCs.

Source study methods: Amplifying reference gene primers gave estimates of nucleated cell counts. The protocol was immunoSEQ multiplex PCR, while the TCRdb copy is restricted to in-frame clones and leaves out a portion. For V, J and clone size, that table is used; D and trimming come from the DNA. Among about 270,000 clones listed, roughly 86% were seen once. The sequenced material came from peripheral blood. The TCR sequence derives from a man in his forties or fifties with active or convalescent COVID-19.

The CDR3 here is CASSRGTGGPSGETQYF. The DNA for the CDR3 is TGCGCCAGCAGCCGGGGGACAGGGGGACCTTCCGGGGAGACCCAGTACTTC. The genes are TRBV4-1 and TRBJ2-5; 11 bases agree with TRBD1. Germline loops: CDR1 MGHRA, CDR2 YSYEKL. V gave up 4 bases and J gave up 5 bases; unmatched junction bases: 12. CDR3 length: 17 residues.